This TCR beta chain came from a study of neoadjuvant anti-PD-1 for oral cavity cancer. As for the study in general: Most patients had three to four biweekly doses of 3 mg/kg nivolumab before resection.

The V gene's germline CDR1 is SQVTM and CDR2 ANQGSEA. CDR3 length: 16 residues. V dropped 0 bases and J dropped 5 bases, with 17 bases sitting between them. Only in-frame clones appear in the TCRdb table, and some are missing; sequencing was by immunoSEQ multiplex PCR. The sample has around 16,000 clones; around 66% are singletons. This clonotype was obtained from a person between 40 and 85 years old with oral cavity squamous cell carcinoma. The V call is TRBV29-1, the J call TRBJ2-1, with D perhaps matching TRBD1 or TRBD2 (5 bases each). The sequenced sample was PBMCs, obtained before nivolumab (anti-PD-1) treatment. The DNA for the CDR3 is TGCAGCGTTGAAGAAGGAAACTGGGTGGGGGACAATGAGCAGTTCTTC. It yields the protein CSVEEGNWVGDNEQFF.